Sequencing of this T cell receptor (beta chain) was carried out in a study of blood T cell repertoires in COVID-19. Seattle participants joined during active infection and were tracked over time. In germline, CDR1 is GTSNPN, CDR2 SVGIG (reference sequence). The ends were cut back, 1 base at V and 0 bases at J, with 11 bases in the middle. CDR3 length equals 15 residues. The protocol was immunoSEQ multiplex PCR, while the TCRdb copy is restricted to in-frame clones and leaves out a portion. Of about 100,000 clones listed, approximately 80% are singletons. The receptor was derived from a man at least 80 years old with COVID-19, enrolled during active disease. What was sequenced was peripheral blood. The rearrangement uses TRBV30 and TRBJ2-3; TRBD1 might be the D (6 bases). The CDR3 loop is CAWSAGDPSTDTQYF. CDR3 nucleotides: TGTGCCTGGAGTGCAGGGGACCCTAGCACAGATACGCAGTATTTT.